The rows below give T cell receptor beta chains drawn from one sample of a study of memory CD4+ T cells and cytomegalovirus serostatus. This table comes from immunoSEQ multiplex PCR, and its TCRdb copy is limited to in-frame clones, with some not included. The sample lists approximately 40,000 clones, 65% to 80% occurring once. The sample consisted of memory CD4+ T cells from blood. The receptors were sampled from an adult in good health and CMV-seronegative. Both conserved end residues are part of each CDR3. A D gene is named only where the DNA matches it firmly. Clone size is given for some rows only: seen once, a few or many times, or a class if the clone is expanded.

j_call	v_call	d_call	clone_size	cdr3_aa	cdr3_nt
TRBJ2-5	TRBV11-1	TRBD1	.	CASSTDRGRQETQYF	TGTGCCAGCAGCACGGACAGGGGGCGCCAAGAGACCCAGTACTTC
TRBJ2-1	TRBV30	.	few	CAWSLGGSTSEQFF	TGTGCCTGGAGTCTGGGGGGCAGTACCAGTGAGCAGTTCTTC
TRBJ1-1	TRBV14	.	.	CASSQDLGTGEAFF	TGTGCCAGCAGCCAAGATTTGGGCACCGGCGAAGCTTTCTTT
TRBJ2-7	TRBV2	.	.	CASRTYEQYF	TGTGCCAGCAGGACCTACGAGCAGTACTTC
TRBJ1-3	TRBV30	.	.	CAWNTFSGNTIYF	TGTGCCTGGAACACCTTCTCTGGAAACACCATATATTTT
TRBJ2-4	TRBV19	.	.	CASSLVQGMAKNIQYF	TGTGCCAGTAGTCTTGTTCAGGGGATGGCCAAAAACATTCAGTACTTC
TRBJ2-6	TRBV4-1	.	.	CAASGTGGAGANVLTF	TGCGCCGCCAGCGGGACAGGCGGGGCAGGGGCCAACGTCCTGACTTTC
TRBJ1-6	TRBV11-2	.	.	CASSPTRGNSPLHF	TGTGCCAGCAGCCCCACGAGGGGGAATTCACCCCTCCACTTT
TRBJ2-1	TRBV15	TRBD2	.	CATSRGKTSGVEQFF	TGTGCCACCAGCAGGGGTAAGACTAGCGGGGTTGAGCAGTTCTTC
TRBJ1-1	TRBV4-1	TRBD1	.	CASSYRSMDRGIGTEAFF	TGCGCCAGCAGCTATAGGTCCATGGACAGGGGTATTGGCACTGAAGCTTTCTTT
TRBJ1-3	TRBV18	.	.	CASSPGGRAVSGNTIYF	TGTGCCAGCTCACCGGGGGGCAGGGCCGTCTCTGGAAACACCATATATTTT
TRBJ2-5	TRBV7-8	TRBD2	.	CASSPKRGPWETQYF	TGTGCCAGCAGTCCTAAGCGGGGGCCGTGGGAGACCCAGTACTTC
TRBJ1-5	TRBV6-4	TRBD1	few	CASTRGTEKNQPQHF	TGTGCCAGCACAAGAGGGACAGAGAAAAATCAGCCCCAGCATTTT
TRBJ2-3	TRBV5-1	.	.	CASSLATDTQYF	TGCGCCAGCAGCTTGGCCACAGATACGCAGTATTTT
TRBJ2-7	TRBV6-6	.	.	CASSYRRSYEQYF	TGTGCCAGCAGTTACAGAAGGTCCTACGAGCAGTACTTC